The rows below give T cell receptor beta chains drawn from one sample of a study of cytomegalovirus exposure and HLA in healthy donors. Profiling relied on immunoSEQ multiplex PCR, and the TCRdb table lists in-frame clones only, not all of them. Of roughly 150,000 clones listed, more than 75% are singletons. Sequencing was done on a sample of PBMCs. The source of these receptors is a man aged 18 to 29 in good health and CMV-seronegative. The CDR3 runs from the conserved cysteine through the conserved F or W. A D gene is named only where the DNA matches it firmly. Rows give clone size only sometimes, using once, few, many, or a class for an expanded clone.

abundance: once; d_gene: .; j_gene: TRBJ1-6; v_gene: TRBV18; CDR3nt: TGTGCCAGCTCTGTCCAGGGTTTTAATTCACCCCTCCACTTT; CDR3aa: CASSVQGFNSPLHF
abundance: .; d_gene: TRBD1; j_gene: TRBJ1-5; v_gene: TRBV28; CDR3nt: TGTGCCAGCAGCACCGGGACAGGGTACCAGCCCCAGCATTTT; CDR3aa: CASSTGTGYQPQHF
abundance: .; d_gene: TRBD2; j_gene: TRBJ2-5; v_gene: TRBV27; CDR3nt: TGTGCCAGCGGGCCTAGCGGAAATAACCAAGAGACCCAGTACTTC; CDR3aa: CASGPSGNNQETQYF
abundance: few; d_gene: .; j_gene: TRBJ2-5; v_gene: TRBV16; CDR3nt: TGTGCCAGCAGCCAGGGGACAAAGGAGACCCAGTACTTC; CDR3aa: CASSQGTKETQYF
abundance: .; d_gene: .; j_gene: TRBJ2-3; v_gene: TRBV7-8; CDR3nt: TGTGCCAGCAGCTTAGCGGCAACAGTTGTAGATACGCAGTATTTT; CDR3aa: CASSLAATVVDTQYF
abundance: .; d_gene: TRBD2; j_gene: TRBJ2-1; v_gene: TRBV7-7; CDR3nt: TGTGCTAGCAGCTTAGAAGGGCTAGCGGAAAACAATGAGCAGTTCTTC; CDR3aa: CASSLEGLAENNEQFF
abundance: .; d_gene: .; j_gene: TRBJ2-3; v_gene: TRBV2; CDR3nt: TGTGCCAGCAGTATATGGACAGGCACAGATACGCAGTATTTT; CDR3aa: CASSIWTGTDTQYF
abundance: .; d_gene: TRBD2; j_gene: TRBJ2-2; v_gene: TRBV11-3; CDR3nt: TGTGCCAGCAGCTTAGGGCGGGAGTCGGTCACCGGGGAGCTGTTTTTT; CDR3aa: CASSLGRESVTGELFF
abundance: .; d_gene: .; j_gene: TRBJ2-2; v_gene: TRBV5-1; CDR3nt: TGCGCCAGCAGCTTCTGGAGGGAGAGCACCGGGGAGCTGTTTTTT; CDR3aa: CASSFWRESTGELFF
abundance: .; d_gene: TRBD2; j_gene: TRBJ2-1; v_gene: TRBV27; CDR3nt: TGTGCCAGCATCCCCTTAGCGGGAGTCCCAAATGAGCAGTTCTTC; CDR3aa: CASIPLAGVPNEQFF
abundance: .; d_gene: TRBD1; j_gene: TRBJ1-1; v_gene: TRBV28; CDR3nt: TGTGCCAGCAGTTTATTGACGACAGGGCGGTACACTGAAGCTTTCTTT; CDR3aa: CASSLLTTGRYTEAFF
abundance: .; d_gene: .; j_gene: TRBJ2-1; v_gene: TRBV5-1; CDR3nt: TGCGCCAGCAGCCCTTGGACAGACTACAATGAGCAGTTCTTC; CDR3aa: CASSPWTDYNEQFF
abundance: .; d_gene: .; j_gene: TRBJ2-1; v_gene: TRBV5-1; CDR3nt: TGCGCCAGCAGCCAAGGACTTCTCCCCCCAGAGCAGTTCTTC; CDR3aa: CASSQGLLPPEQFF
abundance: .; d_gene: TRBD1; j_gene: TRBJ2-6; v_gene: TRBV27; CDR3nt: TGTGCCTCTACTCAACCCGGACAGGGGGCGTCTGGGGCCAACGTCCTGACTTTC; CDR3aa: CASTQPGQGASGANVLTF
abundance: .; d_gene: .; j_gene: TRBJ1-1; v_gene: TRBV27; CDR3nt: TGTGCCAGCAGTCGAAGGGACACCGGGGGGCCGAACACTGAAGCTTTCTTT; CDR3aa: CASSRRDTGGPNTEAFF
abundance: .; d_gene: .; j_gene: TRBJ2-3; v_gene: TRBV19; CDR3nt: TGTGCCAGTAGTATAGGCGGAGATACGCAGTATTTT; CDR3aa: CASSIGGDTQYF
abundance: .; d_gene: .; j_gene: TRBJ2-5; v_gene: TRBV7-9; CDR3nt: TGTGCCAGCAGCTTAAGGGCGGGGCAAGAGACCCAGTACTTC; CDR3aa: CASSLRAGQETQYF
abundance: .; d_gene: .; j_gene: TRBJ2-2; v_gene: TRBV28; CDR3nt: TGTGCCAGCAGGGGCACTCTCCCGAACACCGGGGAGCTGTTTTTT; CDR3aa: CASRGTLPNTGELFF
abundance: once; d_gene: .; j_gene: TRBJ2-7; v_gene: TRBV28; CDR3nt: TGTGCCAGCAGTTTATCGTTCGGGGTCGAGCAGTACTTC; CDR3aa: CASSLSFGVEQYF
abundance: .; d_gene: TRBD2; j_gene: TRBJ2-1; v_gene: TRBV11-2; CDR3nt: TGTGCCAGCAGCTTAAGGGGGACTAGCTTCGGCTCCTACAATGAGCAGTTCTTC; CDR3aa: CASSLRGTSFGSYNEQFF
abundance: .; d_gene: .; j_gene: TRBJ2-3; v_gene: TRBV5-1; CDR3nt: TGCGCCAGCAGCATCGGGGGTTTCACAGATACGCAGTATTTT; CDR3aa: CASSIGGFTDTQYF
abundance: .; d_gene: TRBD2; j_gene: TRBJ2-5; v_gene: TRBV5-4; CDR3nt: TGTGCCAGCAGCTTGGGTGTAGCGGGGGAGGAGACCCAGTACTTC; CDR3aa: CASSLGVAGEETQYF
abundance: .; d_gene: .; j_gene: TRBJ2-5; v_gene: TRBV5-1; CDR3nt: TGCGCCAGCAGCTTGGGGGCGAGCCAAGAGACCCAGTACTTC; CDR3aa: CASSLGASQETQYF
abundance: .; d_gene: .; j_gene: TRBJ2-3; v_gene: TRBV29-1; CDR3nt: TGCAGCGTGGGGGGTTCGGGAGCGAGGGCAGATACGCAGTATTTT; CDR3aa: CSVGGSGARADTQYF
abundance: .; d_gene: .; j_gene: TRBJ2-7; v_gene: TRBV7-9; CDR3nt: TGTGCCAGCAGCTTAATCCTAGCGTCCTCCTACGAGCAGTACTTC; CDR3aa: CASSLILASSYEQYF
abundance: .; d_gene: .; j_gene: TRBJ1-4; v_gene: TRBV7-9; CDR3nt: TGTGCCAGCAGCTTAGCCGCCGGGTATACTAATGAAAAACTGTTTTTT; CDR3aa: CASSLAAGYTNEKLFF
abundance: .; d_gene: TRBD2; j_gene: TRBJ2-5; v_gene: TRBV7-2; CDR3nt: TGTGCCAGCAGCTTAGATGTTAGCGGGGATGGGACCCAGTACTTC; CDR3aa: CASSLDVSGDGTQYF
abundance: .; d_gene: TRBD2; j_gene: TRBJ2-7; v_gene: TRBV27; CDR3nt: TGTGCCAGCAGTAACCGCGGGAGTTTCTACGAGCAGTACTTC; CDR3aa: CASSNRGSFYEQYF
abundance: .; d_gene: TRBD2; j_gene: TRBJ2-3; v_gene: TRBV28; CDR3nt: TGTGCCAGCAGTTCGTCCGGGGGGACGCAGTATTTT; CDR3aa: CASSSSGGTQYF
abundance: .; d_gene: .; j_gene: TRBJ1-1; v_gene: TRBV30; CDR3nt: TGTGCCTGGAGTGCCTTTACTGAAGCTTTCTTT; CDR3aa: CAWSAFTEAFF
abundance: .; d_gene: .; j_gene: TRBJ2-5; v_gene: TRBV18; CDR3nt: TGTGCCAGCTCACCTACGTCAGGGGGGAAGACCCAGTACTTC; CDR3aa: CASSPTSGGKTQYF
abundance: .; d_gene: .; j_gene: TRBJ2-2; v_gene: TRBV29-1; CDR3nt: TGCAGCGTTGAGAGAGCGAACACCGGGGAGCTGTTTTTT; CDR3aa: CSVERANTGELFF
abundance: once; d_gene: .; j_gene: TRBJ1-5; v_gene: TRBV19; CDR3nt: TGTGCCAGTACCCCAGAGTCAGGGGCGAGTCAGCCCCAGCATTTT; CDR3aa: CASTPESGASQPQHF
abundance: .; d_gene: TRBD2; j_gene: TRBJ2-5; v_gene: TRBV10-2; CDR3nt: TGCGCCAGCAGTGATCGGTTAGCGGGAGTAGGAGAGACCCAGTACTTC; CDR3aa: CASSDRLAGVGETQYF
abundance: .; d_gene: .; j_gene: TRBJ2-1; v_gene: TRBV27; CDR3nt: TGTGCCAGCAGCGAGAGGGTAAGCTCCTACAATGAGCAGTTCTTC; CDR3aa: CASSERVSSYNEQFF
abundance: .; d_gene: TRBD1; j_gene: TRBJ2-3; v_gene: TRBV6-1; CDR3nt: TGTGCCAGCAGGTACGGGACAGGGGCAGATACGCAGTATTTT; CDR3aa: CASRYGTGADTQYF
abundance: once; d_gene: TRBD1; j_gene: TRBJ1-1; v_gene: TRBV5-1; CDR3nt: TGCGCCAGCAGCACCGGACAGGACACTGAAGCTTTCTTT; CDR3aa: CASSTGQDTEAFF
abundance: .; d_gene: TRBD1; j_gene: TRBJ2-3; v_gene: TRBV5-1; CDR3nt: TGCGCCAGCAGCTCGGACAGGGGAGAGGCAGATACGCAGTATTTT; CDR3aa: CASSSDRGEADTQYF
abundance: .; d_gene: .; j_gene: TRBJ2-7; v_gene: TRBV18; CDR3nt: TGTGCCAGCTCACCAGAACTACAGGCGCCCGAGCAGTACTTC; CDR3aa: CASSPELQAPEQYF
abundance: .; d_gene: .; j_gene: TRBJ1-4; v_gene: TRBV28; CDR3nt: TGTGCCAGCAGGGATTCAGGGGAGCGAGAAAAACTGTTTTTT; CDR3aa: CASRDSGEREKLFF
abundance: .; d_gene: TRBD2; j_gene: TRBJ2-7; v_gene: TRBV6-5; CDR3nt: TGTGCCAGCAGTTACAGGGGACTAGCGGGAGGAGAGCAGTACTTC; CDR3aa: CASSYRGLAGGEQYF
abundance: .; d_gene: TRBD2; j_gene: TRBJ2-5; v_gene: TRBV5-4; CDR3nt: TGTGCCAGCAGCCGCGGGGGGGAGGGTACGGGCGAGACCCAGTACTTC; CDR3aa: CASSRGGEGTGETQYF
abundance: .; d_gene: .; j_gene: TRBJ1-5; v_gene: TRBV4-1; CDR3nt: TGCGCCAGCAGCCAAGGGGGAAAGGGAGCGCGCAATCAGCCCCAGCATTTT; CDR3aa: CASSQGGKGARNQPQHF
abundance: .; d_gene: .; j_gene: TRBJ2-7; v_gene: TRBV6-5; CDR3nt: TGTGCCAGCGCGTCTAGCCTTACCTACGAGCAGTACTTC; CDR3aa: CASASSLTYEQYF
abundance: .; d_gene: TRBD1; j_gene: TRBJ1-5; v_gene: TRBV28; CDR3nt: TGTGCCAGCAGTTTTCCAGGGGGAAAGGGCAATCAGCCCCAGCATTTT; CDR3aa: CASSFPGGKGNQPQHF
abundance: .; d_gene: .; j_gene: TRBJ2-7; v_gene: TRBV6-5; CDR3nt: TGTGCCAGCAGAGAAGGGGGGGCGAACGAGCAGTACTTC; CDR3aa: CASREGGANEQYF
abundance: .; d_gene: .; j_gene: TRBJ1-3; v_gene: TRBV30; CDR3nt: TGTGCCTACCAGACAGAGGTGGGAAACACCATATATTTT; CDR3aa: CAYQTEVGNTIYF
abundance: .; d_gene: TRBD2; j_gene: TRBJ2-5; v_gene: TRBV10-2; CDR3nt: TGCGCCAGCGAGACTAGCGGGGGATCTTTAGAGACCCAGTACTTC; CDR3aa: CASETSGGSLETQYF
abundance: .; d_gene: TRBD2; j_gene: TRBJ2-5; v_gene: TRBV5-1; CDR3nt: TGCGCCAGCAGCGAGACTAGCGGGGGACAAGAGACCCAGTACTTC; CDR3aa: CASSETSGGQETQYF
abundance: .; d_gene: TRBD1; j_gene: TRBJ2-7; v_gene: TRBV5-4; CDR3nt: TGTGCCAGCAGCGGGCGCGGCGGACAGGGATTCTACGAGCAGTACTTC; CDR3aa: CASSGRGGQGFYEQYF
abundance: .; d_gene: TRBD1; j_gene: TRBJ1-2; v_gene: TRBV4-1; CDR3nt: TGCGCCAGCAGCCAAGGGGCCGTTAGGACAGGGTATGGCTACACCTTC; CDR3aa: CASSQGAVRTGYGYTF